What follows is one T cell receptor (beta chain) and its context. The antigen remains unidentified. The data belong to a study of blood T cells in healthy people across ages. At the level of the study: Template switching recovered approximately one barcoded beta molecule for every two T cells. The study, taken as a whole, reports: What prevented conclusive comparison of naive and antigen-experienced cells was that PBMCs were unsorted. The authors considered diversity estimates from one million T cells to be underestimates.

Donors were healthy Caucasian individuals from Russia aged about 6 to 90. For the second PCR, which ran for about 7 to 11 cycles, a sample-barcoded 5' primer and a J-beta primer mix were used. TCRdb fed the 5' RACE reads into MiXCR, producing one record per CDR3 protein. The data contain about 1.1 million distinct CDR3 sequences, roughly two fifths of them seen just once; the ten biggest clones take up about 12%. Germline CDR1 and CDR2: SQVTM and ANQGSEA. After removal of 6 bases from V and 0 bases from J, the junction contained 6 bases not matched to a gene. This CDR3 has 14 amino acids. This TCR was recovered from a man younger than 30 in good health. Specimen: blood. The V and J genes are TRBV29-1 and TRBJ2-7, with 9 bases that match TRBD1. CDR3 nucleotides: TGCAGCGTCCTCAGGACAGGGGACTCCTACGAGCAGTACTTC. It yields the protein CSVLRTGDSYEQYF.